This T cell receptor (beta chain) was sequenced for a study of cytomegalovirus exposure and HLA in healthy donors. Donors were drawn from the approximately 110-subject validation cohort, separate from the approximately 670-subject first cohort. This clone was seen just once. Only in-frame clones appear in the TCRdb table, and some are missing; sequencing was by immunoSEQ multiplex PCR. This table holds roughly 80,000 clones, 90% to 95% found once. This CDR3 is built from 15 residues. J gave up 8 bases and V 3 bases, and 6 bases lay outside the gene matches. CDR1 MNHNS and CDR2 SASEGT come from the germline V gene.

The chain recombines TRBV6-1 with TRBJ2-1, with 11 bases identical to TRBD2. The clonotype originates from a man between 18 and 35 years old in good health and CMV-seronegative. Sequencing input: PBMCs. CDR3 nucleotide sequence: TGTGCCAGCAGTGAGGGTACTAGCGGGAGATATGAGCAGTTCTTC. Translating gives CASSEGTSGRYEQFF.